Shown below are 20 T cell receptor beta chains from a single sample sequenced in a study of naive and memory T cell subsets. Both TRBC1 and TRBC2 were covered by a beta constant-region primer of two equimolar oligonucleotides. Ligated cDNA was amplified by four rounds of PCR with nested alpha and beta constant-region primers and SP2. Each CDR3 protein is one row after TCRdb ran MiXCR on the UMI-ligation and nested PCR reads. The sample lists fewer than 10,000 distinct CDR3 sequences, about 30% occurring once. Sample: CD8+ TEMRA cells from blood. Documented subset: effector memory re-expressing CD45RA, CD45RA+ CD27-. These TCRs come from a human donor in good health.

This clonotype was seen a handful of times. The chain uses TRBV6-1 and TRBJ1-6; possibly TRBD1 for D (5 bases). The V and J ends lost 0 bases and 1 base respectively, with 19 bases between them. The CDR3 loop spans 20 amino acids. Looked up from germline, CDR1 is MNHNS and CDR2 is SASEGT. The CDR3 coding sequence is TGTGCCAGCAGTGAAGCGGGTCCAGGGATGTTACGATCCTATAATTCACCCCTCCACTTT. Translation: CASSEAGPGMLRSYNSPLHF.

V gene TRBV20-1 combines with J gene TRBJ2-1, with D possibly being TRBD1 or TRBD2 (5 bases each). Between the trimmed V and J ends, which lost 6 bases and 2 bases, there was a span of 14 bases. CDR1 is DFQATT, CDR2 SNEGSKA, per germline (reference sequence). This CDR3 contains 14 residues. DNA of the CDR3: TGCAGTGCGCCGGGACCCAATCCCTACAATGAGCAGTTCTTC. It specifies CSAPGPNPYNEQFF.

This clonotype is labeled as large. V gene TRBV20-1 combines with J gene TRBJ2-3; a possible D gene is TRBD2 (5 bases). V gave up 4 bases and J gave up 2 bases, with 10 bases separating them. The CDR3 is 13 amino acids. In germline, CDR1 is DFQATT, CDR2 SNEGSKA (reference sequence). The CDR3 DNA is TGCAGTGCTAAATCGGGGTTCACAGATACGCAGTATTTT. This codes for CSAKSGFTDTQYF.

This clonotype is categorized as large (0.1 to 1%). J is TRBJ2-5 and V is TRBV24-1; D tentatively fits TRBD1 or TRBD2 (5 bases each). The CDR3 is 14 amino acids. V was pared by 3 bases and J by 5 bases, with 12 bases between. Germline V lookup: CDR1 KGHDR, CDR2 SFDVKD. CDR3 region: CATSDLSGDETQYF. The DNA for the CDR3 is TGTGCCACCAGTGATCTCTCCGGGGACGAGACCCAGTACTTC.

The chain carries TRBV6-2 or TRBV6-3 and TRBJ2-1, with 9 bases fitting TRBD2. The CDR3 has 14 residues. Germline V lookup: CDR1 MNHEY, CDR2 SVGEGT. Trimming took 10 bases from V and 3 from J; bases not matched to a gene: 7. CDR3 DNA sequence: TGTGCCACCTCAAGCGGGAGGAACTACAATGAGCAGTTCTTC. This sequence encodes CATSSGRNYNEQFF.

The chain joins TRBV4-3 to TRBJ2-1, with 9 bases aligning to TRBD1. Trimming took 5 bases from V and 6 from J; bases not matched to a gene: 8. Germline V gene lookup returns CDR1 LGHNA and CDR2 YSLEER. The CDR3 runs to 15 residues. CDR3 in amino acids: CASSYTGTGTNEQFF. The CDR3 DNA reads TGCGCCAGCAGCTATACCGGGACAGGGACCAATGAGCAGTTCTTC.

This clonotype was detected many times. This chain joins TRBV6-2 or TRBV6-3 and TRBJ2-7, with D perhaps TRBD1 (6 bases). This CDR3 spans 14 amino acids. The V end lost 4 bases, the J end lost 2 bases, and 12 bases lay between the germline ends. Per the germline V gene, CDR1 is MNHEY and CDR2 is SVGEGT. The CDR3 protein is CASSSDGGTYEQYF. CDR3 sequence (DNA): TGTGCCAGCAGTTCTGATGGGGGCACCTACGAGCAGTACTTC.

This sequence joins TRBV4-2 and TRBJ1-3; 10 bases align to TRBD1. Germline lookup yields CDR1 LGHNA and CDR2 YNFKEQ. CDR3 length: 24 residues. Losses at the gene ends were 1 base for V and 1 base for J; bases not matched to a gene: 25. In nucleotides, the CDR3 is TGTGCCAGCAGCCAAGTTTTCCCTCCCCTCACCGACGGACAGGGGGGGGAATCTGGAAACACCATATATTTT. This encodes CASSQVFPPLTDGQGGESGNTIYF.

This clonotype appeared a few times. J is TRBJ2-7 and V is TRBV3-1; D ambiguous. Germline V gene data show CDR1 as LGHDT and CDR2 as YNNKEL (reference sequence). The V gene lost 2 bases and the J gene lost 3 bases, with 8 bases spanning the gap. The CDR3 contains 13 residues. CDR3 nucleotides: TGTGCCAGCAGCCAACAACTACTCTACGAGCAGTACTTC. Translated, it gives CASSQQLLYEQYF.

The table lists this clonotype with a few counts. CDR3 amino acids: CASSLAGGVETQYF. The CDR3 DNA is TGTGCCAGCAGCTTAGCGGGGGGAGTAGAGACCCAGTACTTC. This chain links TRBV7-3 with TRBJ2-5, with 8 bases aligning to TRBD2. CDR1 is SGHTA, CDR2 FQGTGA, per germline. The V and J ends lost 2 bases and 4 bases, in that order; junction bases with no gene match: 3. The CDR3 sequence is 14 residues long.

This clonotype is labeled medium-sized. A read error is possible here, since a much larger clone lies one base away. This rearrangement joins TRBV4-3 to TRBJ2-5; D is possibly TRBD1 (6 bases). Trimming took off 0 bases at V and 2 bases at J, with 19 bases between the two ends. CDR3 length: 18 residues. Germline CDR1 is LGHNA and CDR2 is YSLEER. CDR3 loop: CASSQDHLVGGRQETQYF. The CDR3 DNA reads as TGCGCCAGCAGCCAAGATCACCTTGTTGGGGGCCGACAAGAGACCCAGTACTTC.

This clonotype was recorded a few times. The genes are TRBV28 and TRBJ2-1; 7 nucleotides line up with TRBD2. CDR1 is MDHEN and CDR2 is SYDVKM in the germline V gene. This CDR3 has 17 residues. V dropped 6 bases and J dropped 2; count of bases not matched to a gene: 13. The CDR3 DNA is TGTGCCAGCAGGCACCATTCGTCCGGGACTACCTACAATGAGCAGTTCTTC. Translation gives CASRHHSSGTTYNEQFF. The full variable domain, completed using reference TRBV28 and TRBJ2-1, is DVKVTQSSRYLVKRTGEKVFLECVQDMDHENMFWYRQDPGLGLRLIYFSYDVKMKEKGDIPEGYSVSREKKERFSLILESASTNQTSMYLCASRHHSSGTTYNEQFFGPGTRLTVL.

This chain links TRBV9 with TRBJ1-1; 10 nucleotides agree with TRBD1. The V gene end was trimmed by 3 bases and the J gene end by 4 bases; junction bases not matched to a gene: 6. The germline V gene has CDR1 SGDLS and CDR2 YYNGEE. CDR3 length: 15 residues. CDR3 DNA sequence: TGTGCCAGCAGCGCCTGGACAGGGGGGGCCACTGAAGCTTTCTTT. Translated: CASSAWTGGATEAFF.

The chain combines TRBV4-3 with TRBJ2-2; no firm D call. The CDR3 runs 13 residues. Germline values: CDR1 LGHNA, CDR2 YSLEER. V was clipped by 0 bases and J by 9 bases, with 8 bases between them. This chain's CDR3 is CASSQERARELFF. CDR3 nucleotides: TGCGCCAGCAGCCAAGAACGCGCCCGGGAGCTGTTTTTT.

The rearrangement uses TRBV5-6 and TRBJ1-1; 7 nucleotides agree with TRBD1. In germline, CDR1 is SGHDT, CDR2 YYEEEE. The CDR3 runs 14 residues. Unmatched junction bases numbered 8, after V lost 4 bases and J lost 5 bases. DNA for the CDR3: TGTGCCAGCAGCATGGACAGGAGTGTGACTGAAGCTTTCTTT. It is translated as CASSMDRSVTEAFF.

The chain has TRBV11-1 and TRBJ2-1; D may be TRBD2 (7 bases). In germline, CDR1 is SGHAT, CDR2 FQDESV (reference sequence). Trimming removed 3 bases from V and 9 bases from J, with 21 bases in between. This CDR3 has 16 residues. The CDR3 sequence is CASSFGLGGGRGEQFF. The CDR3 DNA follows: TGTGCCAGCAGCTTTGGGTTGGGAGGGGGTCGGGGTGAGCAGTTCTTC.

This chain connects TRBV19 to TRBJ1-5; no clear D. The germline V gene encodes CDR1 LNHDA and CDR2 SQIVND (reference sequence). The CDR3 consists of 13 residues. The V gene lost 3 bases and the J gene lost 5 bases, with 8 bases spanning the gap. CDR3 residues: CASSIIHHQPQHF. The CDR3 DNA follows: TGTGCCAGTAGTATTATCCACCATCAGCCCCAGCATTTT.

The chain joins TRBV11-1 to TRBJ2-2; possible D gene TRBD1, 6 bases. Germline assignment: CDR1 SGHAT and CDR2 FQDESV (reference sequence). The CDR3 loop spans 18 amino acids. Trimming removed 2 bases from V and 4 bases from J, with 20 bases in between. The CDR3 nucleotides are TGTGCCAGCAGCTTATCGGCAGGGGCGGCCTCGAGCACCGGGGAGCTGTTTTTT. Its protein is CASSLSAGAASSTGELFF.

This clonotype was detected ten times or more. V is TRBV7-3 and J is TRBJ1-6; TRBD1 matches at 9 bases. V lost 4 bases, J lost 6 bases, and 1 base stayed unmatched. The CDR3 contains 14 residues. Germline lookup yields CDR1 SGHTA and CDR2 FQGTGA. The CDR3 here is CASSSGQGNSPLHF. The CDR3 DNA reads TGTGCCAGCAGCTCGGGACAGGGTAATTCACCCCTCCACTTT.

This clonotype has more than one count but fewer than ten. The J gene is TRBJ2-5, the V gene TRBV14; possibly TRBD2 for D (6 bases). The CDR3 loop spans 14 amino acids. V dropped 4 bases and J dropped 7 bases, with 16 bases sitting between them. CDR1 is SGHDN, CDR2 FVKESK, per germline. The CDR3 bases are TGTGCCAGCAGCCCGCGGAGGGAGAGGGGGACCCAGTACTTC. Translated: CASSPRRERGTQYF.